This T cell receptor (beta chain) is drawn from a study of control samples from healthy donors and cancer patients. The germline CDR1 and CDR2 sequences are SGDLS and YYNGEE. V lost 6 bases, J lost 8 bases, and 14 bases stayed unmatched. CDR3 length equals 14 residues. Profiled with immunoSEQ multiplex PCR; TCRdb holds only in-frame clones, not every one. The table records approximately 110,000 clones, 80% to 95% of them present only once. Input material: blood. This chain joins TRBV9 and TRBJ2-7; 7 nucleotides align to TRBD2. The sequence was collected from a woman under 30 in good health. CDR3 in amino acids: CASNSDPGGLQQYF. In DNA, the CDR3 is TGTGCCAGCAACTCGGACCCGGGGGGTCTGCAGCAGTACTTC.